This T cell receptor beta chain was sequenced during a study of blood T cells in healthy people across ages. The CDR3 spans 15 residues. V was trimmed by 1 base and J by 0 bases, leaving 7 bases between them. CDR1 DFQATT and CDR2 SNEGSKA come from the germline V gene (reference sequence). With a J-beta primer mix and a sample-barcoded 5' primer, a second PCR ran 7 to 11 cycles. TCRdb re-analysed the 5' RACE reads in MiXCR, keeping a single row per CDR3 protein. This table has around 400,000 distinct CDR3 sequences, 45% to 65% appearing once. The chain uses TRBV20-1 and TRBJ2-6; a weak D match, TRBD2 (6 bases). This TCR was recovered from a man in his 60s in good health. The sequenced sample was blood. The CDR3 reads CSARVGGSGANVLTF. Here the CDR3 DNA reads TGCAGTGCTAGAGTGGGGGGCTCTGGGGCCAACGTCCTGACTTTC.